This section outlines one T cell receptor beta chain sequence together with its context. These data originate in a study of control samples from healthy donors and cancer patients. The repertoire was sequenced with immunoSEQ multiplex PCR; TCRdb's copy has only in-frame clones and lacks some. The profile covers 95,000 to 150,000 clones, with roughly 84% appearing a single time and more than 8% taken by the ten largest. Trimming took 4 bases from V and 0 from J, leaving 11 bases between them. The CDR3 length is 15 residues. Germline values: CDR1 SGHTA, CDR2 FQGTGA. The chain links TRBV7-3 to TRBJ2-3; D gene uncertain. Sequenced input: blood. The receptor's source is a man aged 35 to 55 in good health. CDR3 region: CASSSSSRSTDTQYF. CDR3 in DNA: TGTGCCAGCAGCTCCTCGTCGAGGAGCACAGATACGCAGTATTTT.